This T cell receptor beta chain was sequenced in a study of T-cell reconstitution after alpha-beta-depleted transplantation in children. The CDR3 length is 13 residues. V was cut by 9 bases and J by 4 bases, with 11 bases left in between. Germline V lookup: CDR1 KGHDR, CDR2 SFDVKD. Unique molecular identifiers tagged the TCRbeta library. TCRdb ran MiXCR on the PCR reads and lists one entry per CDR3 protein. The data show around 440,000 distinct CDR3 sequences, around 15% seen once. The J gene is TRBJ2-2, the V gene TRBV24-1; no reliable D call. This specimen was PBMCs, mostly from graft donor cells, taken 360 days after TCRalphabeta/CD19-depleted stem cell transplant. The receptor's source is a boy younger than two who had a stem cell transplant for Wiskott-Aldrich syndrome, so the T cells may come from the graft donor. The CDR3 DNA is TGTGCCACCCGAAGCAGTCCCACCGGGGAGCTGTTTTTT. Amino acid sequence: CATRSSPTGELFF.